This TCR beta chain was documented in a study of CXCR3-negative and CXCR3-positive naive CD8 T cells. Study-wide findings and caveats: Naive CXCR3-positive cells had TRB CDR3s more hydrophobic than those of CXCR3-negative naive cells.

The CDR3 runs to 15 residues. Remarks on this clonotype: Its antigen is unidentified.

UMI-labeled 5' RACE yielded the TRB cDNA libraries. Using the 5' RACE reads, TCRdb records one entry per CDR3 protein without DNA. Here the sample table reports 100,000 to 150,000 distinct CDR3 sequences. This TCR came from a human donor in good health. Some clones in this sample may be carry-over from other donors' samples. This sequence joins TRBV23-1 and TRBJ2-7; with no DNA, the TCRdb D assignment of TRBD1 cannot be verified. Being an ORF, TRBV23-1 has a function that is uncertain. Sequences were obtained from naive CXCR3- CD8+ T cells from blood. Subset noted: CD45RO-CCR7+CD27+CD95- naive CD8+ T cells lacking CXCR3 (TNR3-). CDR3 sequence: CASSQSPQGLYEQYF.